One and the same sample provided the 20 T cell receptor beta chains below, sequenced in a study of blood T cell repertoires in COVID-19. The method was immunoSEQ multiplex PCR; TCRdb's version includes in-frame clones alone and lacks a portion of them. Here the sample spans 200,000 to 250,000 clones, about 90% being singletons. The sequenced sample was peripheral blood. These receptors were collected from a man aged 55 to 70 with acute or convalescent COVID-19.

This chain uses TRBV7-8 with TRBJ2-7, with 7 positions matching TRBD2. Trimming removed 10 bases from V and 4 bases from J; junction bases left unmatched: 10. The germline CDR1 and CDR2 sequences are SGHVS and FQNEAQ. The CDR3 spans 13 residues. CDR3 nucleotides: TGTGCCACCGCTAGCGGCGTGAGGTACGAGCAGTACTTC. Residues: CATASGVRYEQYF.

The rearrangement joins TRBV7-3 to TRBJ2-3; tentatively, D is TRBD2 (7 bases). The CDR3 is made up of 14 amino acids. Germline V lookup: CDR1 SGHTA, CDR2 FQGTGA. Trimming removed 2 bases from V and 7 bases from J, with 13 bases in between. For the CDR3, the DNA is TGTGCCAGCAGCTTACCCGAGGGGGGGAATACGCAGTATTTT. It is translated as CASSLPEGGNTQYF.

CDR3 protein: CASSLVVGGTEAFF. The CDR3 DNA reads TGTGCCAGCAGCTTAGTCGTCGGAGGGACTGAAGCTTTCTTT. V gene TRBV11-2 combines with J gene TRBJ1-1; D unresolved. Trimming took 1 base from V and 5 from J, leaving 11 bases between them. This CDR3 contains 14 residues. CDR1 and CDR2 from the germline V gene are SGHAT and FQNNGV.

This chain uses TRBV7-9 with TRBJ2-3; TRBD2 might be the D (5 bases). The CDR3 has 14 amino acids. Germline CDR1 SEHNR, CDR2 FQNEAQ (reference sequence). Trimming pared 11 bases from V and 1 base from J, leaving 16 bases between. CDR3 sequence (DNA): TGTGCCGAACGCGCTATGCGGGGCACAGATACGCAGTATTTT. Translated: CAERAMRGTDTQYF.

CDR3 loop: CASSQAGTVGSGEQYF. CDR3 coding DNA: TGTGCCAGCAGCCAAGCCGGGACAGTAGGTTCGGGCGAGCAGTACTTC. V gene TRBV11-3 combines with J gene TRBJ2-7; 7 nucleotides match TRBD1. The ends lost 5 bases at V and 6 bases at J; junction bases unmatched: 16. This CDR3 has 16 residues. From germline, CDR1 is SGHNT and CDR2 YENEEA.

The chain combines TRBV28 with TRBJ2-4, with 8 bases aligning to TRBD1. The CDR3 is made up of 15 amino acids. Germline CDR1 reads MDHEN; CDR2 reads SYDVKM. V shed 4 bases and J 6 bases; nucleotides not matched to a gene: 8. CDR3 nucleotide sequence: TGTGCCAGCAGTTCCCTAGGAACAGGGGGAAACATTCAGTACTTC. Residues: CASSSLGTGGNIQYF.

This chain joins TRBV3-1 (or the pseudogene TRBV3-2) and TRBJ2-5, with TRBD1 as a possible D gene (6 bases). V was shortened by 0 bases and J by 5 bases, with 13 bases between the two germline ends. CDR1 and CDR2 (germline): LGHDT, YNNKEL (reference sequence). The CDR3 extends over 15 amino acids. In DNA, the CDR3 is TGTGCCAGCAGCCAAGATGCCCCAGGGGTGGAGACCCAGTACTTC. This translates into CASSQDAPGVETQYF.

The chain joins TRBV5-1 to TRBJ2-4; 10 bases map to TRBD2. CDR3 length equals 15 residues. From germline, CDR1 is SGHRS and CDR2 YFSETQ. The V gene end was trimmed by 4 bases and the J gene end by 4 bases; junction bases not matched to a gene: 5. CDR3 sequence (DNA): TGCGCCAGCAGCAAAGGGACTAGCGATAAAAACATTCAGTACTTC. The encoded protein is CASSKGTSDKNIQYF.

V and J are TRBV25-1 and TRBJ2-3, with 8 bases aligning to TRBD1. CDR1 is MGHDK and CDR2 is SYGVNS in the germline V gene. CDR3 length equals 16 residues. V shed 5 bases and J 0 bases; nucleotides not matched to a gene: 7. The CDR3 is CASSNPGGGSTDTQYF. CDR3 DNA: TGTGCCAGCAGTAACCCAGGGGGCGGGAGCACAGATACGCAGTATTTT.

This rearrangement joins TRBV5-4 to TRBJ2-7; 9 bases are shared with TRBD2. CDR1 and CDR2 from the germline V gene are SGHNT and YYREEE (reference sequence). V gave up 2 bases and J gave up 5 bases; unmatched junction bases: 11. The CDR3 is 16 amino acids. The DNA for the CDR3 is TGTGCCAGCAGCTTAGGCGCGGGAGGGTTTCACGACGAGCAGTACTTC. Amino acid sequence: CASSLGAGGFHDEQYF.

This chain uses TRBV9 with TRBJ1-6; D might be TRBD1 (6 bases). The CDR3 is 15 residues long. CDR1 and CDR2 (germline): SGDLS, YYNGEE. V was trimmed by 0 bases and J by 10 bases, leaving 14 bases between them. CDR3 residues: CASSVGTSGGSPLHF. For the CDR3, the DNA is TGTGCCAGCAGCGTAGGGACATCGGGGGGCTCACCCCTCCACTTT.

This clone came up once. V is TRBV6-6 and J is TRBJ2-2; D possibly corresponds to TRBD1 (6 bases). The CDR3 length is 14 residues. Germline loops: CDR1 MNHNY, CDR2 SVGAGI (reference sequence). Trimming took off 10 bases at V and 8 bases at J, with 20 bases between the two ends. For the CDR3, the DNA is TGTGCCACCGAAGGACAGCCGGTTCCAGGGGAGCTGTTTTTT. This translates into CATEGQPVPGELFF.

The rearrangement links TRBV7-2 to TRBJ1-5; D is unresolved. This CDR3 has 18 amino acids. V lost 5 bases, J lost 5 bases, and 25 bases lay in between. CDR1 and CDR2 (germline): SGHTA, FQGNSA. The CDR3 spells CASSPFLGNRGADQPQHF. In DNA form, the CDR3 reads TGTGCCAGCAGCCCCTTCTTAGGAAATCGGGGAGCCGATCAGCCCCAGCATTTT.

The chain's CDR3 is CATSRDPVETQYF. The CDR3 bases are TGTGCCACCAGCAGAGATCCGGTAGAGACCCAGTACTTC. The chain joins TRBV15 to TRBJ2-5; no clear D. CDR1 and CDR2 (germline): LNHNV, YYDKDF (reference sequence). The V gene lost 0 bases and the J gene lost 4 bases, with 6 bases spanning the gap. This CDR3 spans 13 amino acids.

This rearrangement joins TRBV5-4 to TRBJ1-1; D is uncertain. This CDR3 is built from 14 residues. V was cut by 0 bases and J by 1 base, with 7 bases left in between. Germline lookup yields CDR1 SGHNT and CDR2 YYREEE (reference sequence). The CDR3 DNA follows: TGTGCCAGCAGCTTGGCGGGAGAGAACACTGAAGCTTTCTTT. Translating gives CASSLAGENTEAFF.

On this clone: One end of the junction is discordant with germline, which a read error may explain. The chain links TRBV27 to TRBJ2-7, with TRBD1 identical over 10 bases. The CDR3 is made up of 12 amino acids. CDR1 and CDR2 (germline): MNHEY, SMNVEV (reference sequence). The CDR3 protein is CASSPPGTGVLF. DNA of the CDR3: TGTGCCAGCAGTCCCCCCGGGACAGGGGTCCTTTTC.

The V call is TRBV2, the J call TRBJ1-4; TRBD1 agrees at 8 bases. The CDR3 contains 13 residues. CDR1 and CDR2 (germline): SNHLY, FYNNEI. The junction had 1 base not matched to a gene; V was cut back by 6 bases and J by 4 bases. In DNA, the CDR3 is TGTGCCAGCAGACAGGGGGTTAATGAAAAACTGTTTTTT. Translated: CASRQGVNEKLFF.

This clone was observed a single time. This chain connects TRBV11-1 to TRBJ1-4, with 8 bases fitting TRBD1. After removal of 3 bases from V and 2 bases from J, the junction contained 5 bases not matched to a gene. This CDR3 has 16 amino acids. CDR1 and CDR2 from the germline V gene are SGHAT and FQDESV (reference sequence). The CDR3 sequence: CASSLQGAGTNEKLFF. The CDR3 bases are TGTGCCAGCAGCTTGCAGGGGGCCGGGACTAATGAAAAACTGTTTTTT.

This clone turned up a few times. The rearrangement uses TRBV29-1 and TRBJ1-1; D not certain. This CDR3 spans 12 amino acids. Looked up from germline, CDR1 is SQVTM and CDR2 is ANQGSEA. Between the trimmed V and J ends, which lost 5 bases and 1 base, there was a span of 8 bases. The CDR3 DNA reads TGCAGCGTTAGGCGGCAGAACACTGAAGCTTTCTTT. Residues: CSVRRQNTEAFF.

The CDR3 region has the DNA TGTGCCTGGAGTGTAAATCGAGAGACCCAGTACTTC. Encoded protein: CAWSVNRETQYF. The chain employs TRBV30 and TRBJ2-5; no clear D gene. CDR1 and CDR2 (germline): GTSNPN, SVGIG (reference sequence). V dropped 0 bases and J dropped 4 bases, with 6 bases sitting between them. This CDR3 region has 12 residues.